What follows are 5 T cell receptor beta chains derived from one specimen sequenced in a study of cytomegalovirus exposure and HLA in healthy donors. Primers included in the PCR were 60 Vbeta and 13 Jbeta primers. Here immunoSEQ multiplex PCR was the method, and the copy in TCRdb shows in-frame clones only, minus some. This sample carries around 150,000 clones, roughly three quarters of them seen once, and the ten largest clones take 13% to 15%. What was sequenced was PBMCs. These receptors came from a woman between 40 and 55 years old in good health and CMV-seronegative.

The chain links TRBV14 to TRBJ2-1; 10 nucleotides agree with TRBD1. CDR3 size: 16 residues. V dropped 5 bases and J dropped 2; count of bases not matched to a gene: 6. Germline values: CDR1 SGHDN, CDR2 FVKESK. CDR3 in amino acids: CASSTLGTGAYNEQFF. The CDR3 region has the DNA TGTGCCAGCAGCACTCTAGGGACAGGGGCCTACAATGAGCAGTTCTTC. The complete variable domain, with remaining parts taken from reference TRBV14 and TRBJ2-1, reads EAGVTQFPSHSVIEKGQTVTLRCDPISGHDNLYWYRRVMGKEIKFLLHFVKESKQDESGMPNNRFLAERTGGTYSTLKVQPAELEDSGVYFCASSTLGTGAYNEQFFGPGTRLTVL.

This sequence joins TRBV5-4 and TRBJ1-2; 7 bases are shared with TRBD1. V gave up 5 bases and J gave up 10 bases; unmatched junction bases: 14. The CDR3 consists of 14 residues. CDR1 and CDR2 from the germline V gene are SGHNT and YYREEE (reference sequence). The CDR3 region is CASSNSGTAYIYTF. CDR3 nucleotides: TGTGCCAGCAGTAACTCCGGGACAGCCTATATCTACACCTTC.

The chain joins TRBV28 to TRBJ2-5, with TRBD1 identical over 7 bases. Unmatched junction bases numbered 6, after V lost 3 bases and J lost 5 bases. The CDR3 runs to 14 residues. CDR1 is MDHEN and CDR2 is SYDVKM in the germline V gene. The CDR3 DNA sequence: TGTGCCAGCAGTTTGACAGGGCCAAAGGAGACCCAGTACTTC. Residues: CASSLTGPKETQYF.

The rearrangement links TRBV19 to TRBJ1-5; a possible D gene is TRBD1 (5 bases). The V gene's germline CDR1 is LNHDA and CDR2 SQIVND (reference sequence). V was pared by 6 bases and J by 2 bases, with 8 bases between. This CDR3 spans 13 amino acids. The CDR3 reads CASRGTGNQPQHF. CDR3 in DNA: TGTGCCAGTAGGGGGACTGGCAATCAGCCCCAGCATTTT.

The chain joins TRBV15 to TRBJ1-4, with TRBD1 matching 7 bases. After removal of 6 bases from V and 1 base from J, the junction contained 2 bases not matched to a gene. This CDR3 is built from 14 residues. Per germline, CDR1 LNHNV and CDR2 YYDKDF (reference sequence). The CDR3 sequence: CATRRQGTNEKLFF. The DNA of the CDR3 is TGTGCCACCAGAAGACAGGGAACTAATGAAAAACTGTTTTTT. The whole variable domain, filled in from reference TRBV15 and TRBJ1-4, reads DAMVIQNPRYQVTQFGKPVTLSCSQTLNHNVMYWYQQKSSQAPKLLFHYYDKDFNNEADTPDNFQSRRPNTSFCFLDIRSPGLGDTAMYLCATRRQGTNEKLFFGSGTQLSVL.